These T cell receptor beta chains were read from a single sample in a study of T cell repertoires in cytomegalovirus infection. MiXCR, run by TCRdb on the reads, gives a single entry per CDR3 protein. Among approximately 750,000 distinct CDR3 sequences listed, 35% were seen once. The specimen sequenced was PBMCs. These receptors all come from a human donor in good health (CMV status not recorded). Some clones in this sample may be carry-over from other donors' samples. Both conserved end residues are part of each CDR3. Each record gives: clone size, V gene, J gene, D gene, CDR3 protein, CDR3 DNA. A D gene is named only where the DNA matches it firmly. The size entry is marked missing in some rows and otherwise reads once, few, many or a size class.

abundance: many
v_gene: TRBV28
j_gene: TRBJ2-7
d_gene: NA
CDR3aa: CASTQGDEQYF
CDR3nt: TGTGCCAGCACCCAAGGAGACGAGCAGTACTTC

abundance: NA
v_gene: TRBV7-4
j_gene: TRBJ1-2
d_gene: NA
CDR3aa: CASSLYTQECTF
CDR3nt: TGTGCCAGCAGCTTATACACACAGGAATGCACCTTC

abundance: NA
v_gene: TRBV27
j_gene: TRBJ2-2
d_gene: NA
CDR3aa: CASSPNSGAGELFF
CDR3nt: TGTGCCAGCAGCCCGAATTCGGGCGCCGGGGAGCTGTTTTTT

abundance: few
v_gene: TRBV27
j_gene: TRBJ1-2
d_gene: TRBD1
CDR3aa: CASSRIAGTGDGYGYTF
CDR3nt: TGTGCCAGCAGCCGAATCGCCGGGACAGGGGACGGCTATGGCTACACCTTC

abundance: NA
v_gene: TRBV18
j_gene: TRBJ1-5
d_gene: NA
CDR3aa: CASSPSDRNQPQHF
CDR3nt: TGTGCCAGCTCACCATCGGACAGAAATCAGCCCCAGCATTTT

abundance: many
v_gene: TRBV11-3
j_gene: TRBJ2-3
d_gene: NA
CDR3aa: CASSLGVFAAANTDTQYF
CDR3nt: TGTGCCAGCAGCTTGGGGGTTTTTGCAGCGGCGAACACAGATACGCAGTATTTT

abundance: NA
v_gene: TRBV28
j_gene: TRBJ1-1
d_gene: NA
CDR3aa: CASSPLTTGRGIVDTEAFF
CDR3nt: TGTGCCAGCAGCCCCTTGACTACAGGCAGGGGAATAGTGGACACTGAAGCTTTCTTT

abundance: many
v_gene: TRBV5-8
j_gene: TRBJ1-5
d_gene: NA
CDR3aa: CASSQTSTAKPQHF
CDR3nt: TGTGCCAGCAGCCAAACTTCTACGGCGAAGCCCCAGCATTTT

abundance: NA
v_gene: TRBV5-1
j_gene: TRBJ1-3
d_gene: NA
CDR3aa: CASSFSGQSNSGNTIYF
CDR3nt: TGCGCCAGCAGCTTCAGCGGGCAGTCCAACTCTGGAAACACCATATATTTT

abundance: NA
v_gene: TRBV19
j_gene: TRBJ2-3
d_gene: NA
CDR3aa: CASSIFGRTDTQYF
CDR3nt: TGTGCCAGTAGTATTTTCGGGAGAACAGATACGCAGTATTTT

abundance: NA
v_gene: TRBV6-1
j_gene: TRBJ2-7
d_gene: NA
CDR3aa: CASSDSGTTSYEQYF
CDR3nt: TGTGCCAGCAGTGACTCCGGGACAACCTCCTACGAGCAGTACTTC

abundance: NA
v_gene: TRBV7-6
j_gene: TRBJ2-3
d_gene: NA
CDR3aa: CASSQTFRATDTQYF
CDR3nt: TGTGCCAGCAGTCAGACTTTCCGGGCCACGGATACGCAGTATTTT

abundance: few
v_gene: TRBV28
j_gene: TRBJ1-2
d_gene: NA
CDR3aa: CASSSYRVYGYTF
CDR3nt: TGTGCCAGCAGTTCGTACAGGGTTTATGGCTACACCTTC

abundance: few
v_gene: TRBV20-1
j_gene: TRBJ1-2
d_gene: NA
CDR3aa: CSARDPQGYYGYTF
CDR3nt: TGCAGTGCTAGAGATCCTCAGGGTTACTATGGCTACACCTTC

abundance: few
v_gene: TRBV7-6
j_gene: TRBJ1-1
d_gene: NA
CDR3aa: CASTWEGPNTEAFF
CDR3nt: TGTGCCAGCACCTGGGAGGGGCCGAACACTGAAGCTTTCTTT

abundance: NA
v_gene: TRBV9
j_gene: TRBJ2-1
d_gene: TRBD2
CDR3aa: CASSRGGATNEQFF
CDR3nt: TGTGCCAGCAGCCGGGGGGGGGCTACCAATGAGCAGTTCTTC

abundance: once
v_gene: TRBV6-2/TRBV6-3
j_gene: TRBJ2-3
d_gene: NA
CDR3aa: CASSGLAELQDTQYF
CDR3nt: TGTGCCAGCAGTGGCTTAGCGGAGCTCCAAGATACGCAGTATTTT

abundance: few
v_gene: TRBV28
j_gene: TRBJ2-2
d_gene: NA
CDR3aa: CASSLSPRNTGELFF
CDR3nt: TGTGCCAGCAGTTTGTCCCCGAGAAACACCGGGGAGCTGTTTTTT

abundance: few
v_gene: TRBV10-3
j_gene: TRBJ2-7
d_gene: TRBD1
CDR3aa: CAISQTGEEQYF
CDR3nt: TGTGCCATCAGCCAGACAGGGGAGGAGCAGTACTTC

abundance: NA
v_gene: TRBV12-3/TRBV12-4
j_gene: TRBJ1-5
d_gene: NA
CDR3aa: CASSLGQSQPQHF
CDR3nt: TGTGCCAGCAGTTTAGGACAGAGTCAGCCCCAGCATTTT

abundance: NA
v_gene: TRBV6-5
j_gene: TRBJ1-4
d_gene: NA
CDR3aa: CASSYSIPGARRKQSNEKLFF
CDR3nt: TGTGCCAGCAGTTACTCGATACCGGGTGCCCGACGAAAGCAGAGTAATGAAAAACTGTTTTTT

abundance: NA
v_gene: TRBV4-1
j_gene: TRBJ1-2
d_gene: NA
CDR3aa: CASSPWGANYGYTF
CDR3nt: TGCGCCAGCAGCCCCTGGGGGGCAAACTATGGCTACACCTTC

abundance: NA
v_gene: TRBV2
j_gene: TRBJ2-1
d_gene: NA
CDR3aa: CASSDRNEQFF
CDR3nt: TGTGCCAGCAGTGACAGAAATGAGCAGTTCTTC